The clone carrying this T cell receptor beta chain has just one count. PCR was performed a second time for 7 to 11 cycles using a sample-barcoded 5' primer and a J-beta primer mix. Each cDNA molecule was tagged by a template-switch adaptor with 12 random nucleotides. TCRdb itself ran the 5' RACE reads through MiXCR, one entry per CDR3 protein. The sample has approximately 800,000 distinct CDR3 sequences, around a quarter seen once. This entry belongs to a study of blood T cells in healthy people across ages. The J segment lost 4 bases and the V segment lost 6 bases, leaving 8 bases of the junction unmatched. Germline V lookup: CDR1 MNHNS, CDR2 SASEGT. The CDR3 sequence is 18 residues long. This sample was shared with a second study, whose subject was T cells of mothers and their children. That paper adds: At a rate of 1.5 ug per 15 ul, cDNA synthesis received all of the extracted RNA. Slightly higher, non-significant overlap characterized related mother-child pairs relative to unrelated pairs. The data showed no persistent microchimeric T cell clones.

The J gene is TRBJ2-2, the V gene TRBV6-1; 16 nucleotides agree with TRBD2. This sequence was found in a boy aged 5 to 17 in good health. Sequencing was performed on blood. The CDR3 DNA follows: TGTGCCAGCAGGGGGGGACTAGCGGGGGGGTTCGGCACCGGGGAGCTGTTTTTT. This gives the protein CASRGGLAGGFGTGELFF.